These 21 T cell receptor beta chains were sequenced from one sample in a study of early T cells in non-severe SARS-CoV-2 infection (dated by TCRdb to 2020 to 2022). The library was produced with 5' RACE. These reads were obtained on a NextSeq 500. TCRdb's own reprocessing of the public reads used fastp at Q25 and MiXCR and kept productive beta chains. Entries are consolidated by CDR3 protein sequence, retaining the most common genes and DNA. Counted in this sample were 68,000 or so distinct CDR3 sequences; roughly 13% of them appeared once. The ten biggest clones cover approximately 4.8% of the sample. The sample was whole blood. These receptors originate from an adult who was a healthcare worker with PCR-confirmed SARS-CoV-2 infection or an uninfected control (not recorded which).

This clonotype was seen many times. CDR3 region: CSASGLAGRTDTQYF. In DNA form, the CDR3 reads TGCAGTGCTAGCGGACTAGCGGGTCGCACAGATACGCAGTATTTT. The rearrangement uses TRBV20-1 and TRBJ2-3, with 11 positions matching TRBD2. The CDR3 has 15 residues. With V trimmed by 3 bases and J by 1 base, 3 bases remained unmatched. Per the germline V gene, CDR1 is DFQATT and CDR2 is SNEGSKA (reference sequence).

This clonotype was picked up many times. Written as DNA, the CDR3 is TGTGCCTGGAGTGTACAGCGGAGAGGGACCCAGTACTTC. Its translation: CAWSVQRRGTQYF. The rearrangement uses TRBV30 and TRBJ2-5, with D possibly being TRBD2 (5 bases). V lost 0 bases and J lost 7, with 12 bases in between. The CDR3 length is 13 residues. CDR1 is GTSNPN, CDR2 SVGIG, per germline (reference sequence).

This clonotype has a handful of counts. The rearrangement joins TRBV5-6 to TRBJ2-5; TRBD1 aligns across 9 bases. J was trimmed by 5 bases and V by 4 bases; bases with no gene match: 9. CDR3 size: 15 residues. Germline loops: CDR1 SGHDT, CDR2 YYEEEE. The CDR3 is CASSAGGQGRETQYF. CDR3 nucleotide sequence: TGTGCCAGCAGCGCCGGCGGACAGGGGAGGGAGACCCAGTACTTC.

This clonotype was counted at least ten times. The J gene is TRBJ2-1, the V gene TRBV7-3; D not resolved. CDR3 length: 15 residues. Germline loops: CDR1 SGHTA, CDR2 FQGTGA. The V and J ends lost 5 bases and 4 bases respectively, with 15 bases between them. Written as DNA, the CDR3 is TGTGCCAGCAGCCCTCAGAACAGTCAATACAATGAGCAGTTCTTC. It encodes CASSPQNSQYNEQFF.

This clonotype turned up a few times. The rearrangement joins TRBV7-9 to TRBJ1-6, with 8 bases aligning to TRBD1. The germline V gene encodes CDR1 SEHNR and CDR2 FQNEAQ (reference sequence). The V and J ends lost 1 base and 9 bases, in that order; junction bases with no gene match: 17. This CDR3 is built from 19 residues. The CDR3 DNA follows: TGTGCCAGCAGCTTAGTTATCGGACAGGGTTGGCCCTTTGGTTCACCCCTCCACTTT. Translated, it gives CASSLVIGQGWPFGSPLHF.

With regard to this clonotype: This sequence may be a read error, since a much larger clone differs from it by one base. V is TRBV7-9 and J is TRBJ1-1, with D tentatively TRBD1 (5 bases). Trimming stripped 5 bases from V and 9 bases from J, with 19 bases between. Germline lookup yields CDR1 SEHNR and CDR2 FQNEAQ (reference sequence). The CDR3 contains 14 residues. This CDR3 is CASSPSGRAGQAFF. The CDR3, as DNA: TGTGCCAGCAGCCCTTCGGGCAGGGCGGGCCAAGCTTTCTTT.

This clonotype has a count of ten or more. V gene TRBV2 combines with J gene TRBJ2-5; the D is unclear. CDR1 and CDR2 from the germline V gene are SNHLY and FYNNEI. The CDR3 runs to 13 residues. The V end was cut by 5 bases, the J end by 1 base, with 8 bases between. The CDR3 bases are TGTGCCAGCAGTATTCTATCCCAAGAGACCCAGTACTTC. It translates to CASSILSQETQYF.

This chain links TRBV6-2 or TRBV6-3 with TRBJ1-5; tentatively, D is TRBD1 (6 bases). The V gene's germline CDR1 is MNHEY and CDR2 SVGEGT. The CDR3 totals 13 residues. The ends were cut back, 6 bases at V and 2 bases at J, with 8 bases in the middle. The CDR3 is CASRHRGNQPQHF. In DNA, the CDR3 is TGTGCCAGCAGGCACAGGGGCAATCAGCCCCAGCATTTT.

This clonotype was recorded at least ten times. The J gene is TRBJ2-3, the V gene TRBV3-1, with a weak D call TRBD2 (5 bases). V lost 1 base and J 1 base, leaving 9 bases between the germline ends. Germline V CDR1 and CDR2: LGHDT, YNNKEL (reference sequence). The CDR3 sequence is 15 residues long. In DNA, the CDR3 is TGTGCCAGCAGCCAAGGTATGCGGGGCACAGATACGCAGTATTTT. Its translation is CASSQGMRGTDTQYF.

This clonotype has just a few counts. The J gene is TRBJ2-2, the V gene TRBV18, with TRBD1 identical over 8 bases. The V and J ends lost 4 bases and 3 bases, in that order; junction bases with no gene match: 4. There are 15 residues in the CDR3. Germline CDR1 and CDR2: KGHSH and LQKENI. The DNA for the CDR3 is TGTGCCAGCTCACGACAGGGGATGCACACCGGGGAGCTGTTTTTT. Translating it yields CASSRQGMHTGELFF. The full variable domain, its missing parts supplied by reference TRBV18 and TRBJ2-2, is NAGVMQNPRHLVRRRGQEARLRCSPMKGHSHVYWYRQLPEEGLKFMVYLQKENIIDESGMPKERFSAEFPKEGPSILRIQQVVRGDSAAYFCASSRQGMHTGELFFGEGSRLTVL.

This clonotype was counted ten times or more. The DNA for the CDR3 is TGTGCCAGCAGTGTGTCCTACGAGCAGTACTTC. Protein: CASSVSYEQYF. The chain carries TRBV25-1 and TRBJ2-7; no reliable D call. The CDR3 contains 11 residues. Trimming took off 4 bases at V and 1 base at J, with 2 bases between the two ends. From germline, CDR1 is MGHDK and CDR2 SYGVNS.

This clonotype was counted many times. The J gene is TRBJ1-5, the V gene TRBV18; 10 bases agree with TRBD1. The germline gives CDR1 KGHSH, CDR2 LQKENI. V lost 5 bases to trimming and J lost 6 bases; unmatched junction nucleotides: 7. This CDR3 comprises 15 residues. In DNA, the CDR3 is TGTGCCAGCTCAAGGGGACAGGGGCTGGGTCAGCCCCAGCATTTT. Translation: CASSRGQGLGQPQHF.

This clonotype was seen a few times. This chain connects TRBV19 to TRBJ2-6; 8 bases fit TRBD1. The V and J ends lost 1 base and 0 bases, in that order; junction bases with no gene match: 2. The CDR3 runs 17 residues. The germline V gene encodes CDR1 LNHDA and CDR2 SQIVND (reference sequence). The CDR3 coding sequence is TGTGCCAGTAGTATAGTTCAGGGGGCCTCTGGGGCCAACGTCCTGACTTTC. It encodes CASSIVQGASGANVLTF.

There are many counts of this clonotype. This CDR3 is CSVAEGQGSSTDTQYF. CDR3 DNA sequence: TGCAGCGTTGCGGAAGGACAGGGGAGCTCCACAGATACGCAGTATTTT. The chain carries TRBV29-1 and TRBJ2-3, with 9 bases matching TRBD1. The CDR3 contains 16 residues. CDR1 and CDR2 from the germline V gene are SQVTM and ANQGSEA. The J segment lost 2 bases and the V segment lost 4 bases, leaving 10 bases of the junction unmatched.

Ten or more counts support this clonotype. The chain employs TRBV27 and TRBJ2-5; D ambiguous. The CDR3 sequence is 13 residues long. V lost 0 bases and J 3 bases, leaving 5 bases between the germline ends. Germline CDR1 MNHEY, CDR2 SMNVEV (reference sequence). In nucleotides, the CDR3 is TGTGCCAGCAGTTTATCACGAGAAGAGACCCAGTACTTC. Protein sequence: CASSLSREETQYF.

The CDR3 reads CASSPDIYGYTF. The CDR3 nucleotides read TGCGCCAGCAGCCCCGACATCTATGGCTACACCTTC. The chain has TRBV5-1 and TRBJ1-2, with D unresolved. The V and J ends lost 4 bases and 4 bases respectively, with 8 bases between them. The CDR3 totals 12 residues. Germline assignment: CDR1 SGHRS and CDR2 YFSETQ.

This clonotype appeared many times. V is TRBV5-6 and J is TRBJ2-7, with D possibly being TRBD1 (6 bases). V dropped 4 bases and J dropped 2 bases, with 13 bases sitting between them. Germline CDR1 is SGHDT and CDR2 is YYEEEE. The CDR3 length is 14 residues. The CDR3 is CASSGLGAAYEQYF. The DNA of the CDR3 is TGTGCCAGCAGCGGGCTGGGGGCCGCCTACGAGCAGTACTTC.

This clonotype was seen at least ten times. The CDR3 bases are TGTGCCAGCAGCCAAGATCCGCCTATACACGAGCAGTACTTC. Its protein is CASSQDPPIHEQYF. The chain couples TRBV14 to TRBJ2-7, with unresolved D. V lost 0 bases and J 5 bases, leaving 11 bases between the germline ends. Germline CDR1 SGHDN, CDR2 FVKESK. This CDR3 has 14 amino acids.

There are many counts of this clonotype. V gene TRBV7-9 combines with J gene TRBJ2-5, with D unclear. The V end was cut by 1 base, the J end by 2 bases, with 5 bases between. Germline lookup yields CDR1 SEHNR and CDR2 FQNEAQ (reference sequence). The CDR3 is made up of 13 amino acids. The CDR3 protein is CASSLVHQETQYF. DNA of the CDR3: TGTGCCAGCAGCTTAGTTCATCAAGAGACCCAGTACTTC.

This clonotype was observed a few times. This sequence joins TRBV12-3 or TRBV12-4 and TRBJ1-1; D call uncertain. Trimming left V 1 base short and J 1 base short, with 4 bases between. CDR3 length: 13 residues. CDR3 sequence reads: CASSLERNTEAFF. CDR3 sequence (DNA): TGTGCCAGCAGTTTAGAGAGGAACACTGAAGCTTTCTTT.

The table lists this clonotype with a few counts. This rearrangement joins TRBV7-2 to TRBJ1-2; 9 bases fit TRBD1. This CDR3 comprises 15 residues. The V and J ends lost 5 bases and 2 bases, in that order; junction bases with no gene match: 6. Germline V gene data show CDR1 as SGHTA and CDR2 as FQGNSA. The CDR3 bases are TGTGCCAGCAGCCCTCGGACAGGGGTAAACTATGGCTACACCTTC. Its translation: CASSPRTGVNYGYTF.